Given below is one T cell receptor (beta chain) in context. No antigen is known for it. This entry is derived from a study of human versus mouse CDR3 diversity and MHC coevolution. Overall study: Each sample yielded about 0.6 x 10^7 to 1.6 x 10^7 valid reads.

Assay used: immunoSEQ multiplex PCR; TCRdb lists only in-frame clones, some missing. The sample lists about 73,000 clones, around 93% occurring once. General study findings and limits: Human CDR3s averaged more deletions and insertions than mouse CDR3s.

The clonotype comes from a person aged 25 to 69 in good health. Material for sequencing was naive CD4+ T cells from blood. Subset reported: CD45RO-negative CD62L-positive naive CD4 T cells.

The CDR3 bases are TGTGCCAGCAGATCACAGTTCGGATCCTCACAGGGGGAGGACACCATATATTTT. Protein sequence: CASRSQFGSSQGEDTIYF. The V call is TRBV25-1, the J call TRBJ1-3; 8 bases are shared with TRBD1. V dropped 6 bases and J dropped 8; count of bases not matched to a gene: 21. Germline CDR1 reads MGHDK; CDR2 reads SYGVNS. The CDR3 has 18 amino acids.